Reported below is one T cell receptor (beta chain). What it recognizes is unknown. This specimen belongs to a study of cytomegalovirus exposure and HLA in healthy donors. Findings and caveats of the study: Reports credit the classifier with highly specific, highly sensitive diagnosis of cytomegalovirus status.

The protocol was immunoSEQ multiplex PCR, while the TCRdb copy is restricted to in-frame clones and leaves out a portion. The table records approximately 120,000 clones, 95% to 97% of them present only once. The donors were part of the validation cohort of 95 to 150 subjects. That cohort was separate from the first cohort, which comprised fewer than 800 subjects. Trimming cost V 1 base and J 0 bases; bases outside gene matches: 3. This CDR3 is 15 amino acids long. Looked up from germline, CDR1 is GTSNPN and CDR2 is SVGIG (reference sequence). Sequencing was performed on PBMCs. The TCR was taken from a man younger than 35 in good health and CMV-seronegative. The chain has TRBV30 and TRBJ2-7; 10 bases fit TRBD2. The CDR3 coding sequence is TGTGCCTGGAGTGGGGCTAGCGGGAGCTCCTACGAGCAGTACTTC. Residues: CAWSGASGSSYEQYF. Filled out from reference TRBV30 and TRBJ2-7, the complete variable domain reads SQTIHQWPATLVQPVGSPLSLECTVEGTSNPNLYWYRQAAGRGLQLLFYSVGIGQISSEVPQNLSASRPQDRQFILSSKKLLLSDSGFYLCAWSGASGSSYEQYFGPGTRLTVT.